This T cell receptor (beta chain) was recovered during a study of control samples from healthy donors and cancer patients. Assay: immunoSEQ multiplex PCR; the TCRdb copy retains only in-frame clones and omits some. The repertoire consists of some 150,000 clones, with approximately 94% occurring once and the leading ten covering 14%. Looked up from germline, CDR1 is LGHDT and CDR2 is YNNKEL (reference sequence). This CDR3 is built from 16 residues. Losses at the gene ends were 1 base for V and 0 bases for J; bases not matched to a gene: 4. The chain recombines TRBV3-1 (or the pseudogene TRBV3-2) with TRBJ2-7; 9 bases are a match to TRBD1. This TCR was sampled from a man in his sixties with colorectal cancer. The sample taken for sequencing was PBMCs. DNA for the CDR3: TGTGCCAGCAGCCAAGGGGCGACAGGGGGCTCCTACGAGCAGTACTTC. This gives the protein CASSQGATGGSYEQYF.